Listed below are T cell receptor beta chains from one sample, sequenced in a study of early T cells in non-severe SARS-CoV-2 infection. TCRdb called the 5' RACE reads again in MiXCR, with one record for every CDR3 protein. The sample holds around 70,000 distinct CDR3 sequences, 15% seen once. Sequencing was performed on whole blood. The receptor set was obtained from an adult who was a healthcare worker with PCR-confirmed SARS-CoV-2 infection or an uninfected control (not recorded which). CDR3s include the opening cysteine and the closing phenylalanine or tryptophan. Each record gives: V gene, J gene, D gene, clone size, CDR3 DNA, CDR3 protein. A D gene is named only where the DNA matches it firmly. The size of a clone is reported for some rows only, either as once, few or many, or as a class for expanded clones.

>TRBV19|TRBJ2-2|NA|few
TGTGCCAGTAGTCCGGGGGGCCACCACACCGGGGAGCTGTTTTTT
CASSPGGHHTGELFF
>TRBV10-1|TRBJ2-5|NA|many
TGCGCCAGCAGTGAAGGCCTCGGGGAGACCCAGTACTTC
CASSEGLGETQYF
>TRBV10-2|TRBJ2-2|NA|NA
TGCGCCAGCAGCCCGGCTACGAACACCGGGGAGCTGTTTTTT
CASSPATNTGELFF
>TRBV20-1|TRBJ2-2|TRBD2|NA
TGCAGTGCAAGGGGACTAGCGGGGGATTCGAACACCGGGGAGCTGTTTTTT
CSARGLAGDSNTGELFF
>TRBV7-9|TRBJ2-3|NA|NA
TGTGCCAGCAGCTTAGGAAGCACTAGCACAGATACGCAGTATTTT
CASSLGSTSTDTQYF
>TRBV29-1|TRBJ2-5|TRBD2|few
TGCAGCGTTGGTCTAGCGGGAGTAGGGACCCAGTACTTC
CSVGLAGVGTQYF
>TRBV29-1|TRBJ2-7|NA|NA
TGCAGCGTGACAGATAGCTCCTTCGAGCAGTACTTC
CSVTDSSFEQYF
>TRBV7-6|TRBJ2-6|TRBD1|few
TGTGCCAGCAGCTTAGAAACGGCAGGGGGCACTGGGGCCAACGTCCTGACTTTC
CASSLETAGGTGANVLTF
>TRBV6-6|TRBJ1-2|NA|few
TGTGCCAGCAACAGAGTCCGAGACAGAAACTATGGCTACACCTTC
CASNRVRDRNYGYTF
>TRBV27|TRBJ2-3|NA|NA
TGTGCCAGCAGCCAAAGGGACTGGGGCACAGATACGCAGTATTTT
CASSQRDWGTDTQYF
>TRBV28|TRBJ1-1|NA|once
TGTGCCACCTCGGGGACTGAAGCTTTCTTT
CATSGTEAFF
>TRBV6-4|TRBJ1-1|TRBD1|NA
TGTGCCAGCAGTGACTCCCCAGGGGGCCTCGCTGAAGCTTTCTTT
CASSDSPGGLAEAFF
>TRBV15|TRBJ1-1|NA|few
TGTGCCACCAGCCAGAGGGGGAGGCCTGAAGCTTTCTTT
CATSQRGRPEAFF
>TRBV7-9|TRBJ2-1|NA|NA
TGTGTCAGCAGCCCGGCCCGGGGACTCACCAACAATGAGCAGTTCTTC
CVSSPARGLTNNEQFF
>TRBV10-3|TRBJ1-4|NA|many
TGTGCCACCGGGTCTACAGAGGGCGAAAAACTGTTTTTT
CATGSTEGEKLFF
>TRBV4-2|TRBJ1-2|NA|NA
TGTGCCAGCAGCCAAGAACGATCCCAGGCGAGTGCTAACTATGGCTACACCTTC
CASSQERSQASANYGYTF
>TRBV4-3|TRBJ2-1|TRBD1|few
TGCGCCAGCAGCCAAGATCGGGGACAGGGGGCTGACAATGAGCAGTTCTTC
CASSQDRGQGADNEQFF
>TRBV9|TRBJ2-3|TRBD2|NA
TGTGCCAGCAGCGTAAGTCTAGCGGGGGGCACAGATACGCAGTATTTT
CASSVSLAGGTDTQYF
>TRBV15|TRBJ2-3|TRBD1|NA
TGTGCCACCACCCCCAAAGGGACAGGGGGCAGAGATACGCAGTATTTT
CATTPKGTGGRDTQYF
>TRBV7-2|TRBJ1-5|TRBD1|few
TGTGCCAGCAGCTTAGTGGGACAGATAGATCAGCCCCAGCATTTT
CASSLVGQIDQPQHF
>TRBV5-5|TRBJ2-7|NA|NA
TGTGCCAGCAGCTTGCTATGGGGGGATTACGAGCAGTACTTC
CASSLLWGDYEQYF
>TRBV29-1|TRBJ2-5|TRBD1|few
TGCAGCGTTGATCCAGGGACAGCCCCAAGAGAGGCCCAGTACTTC
CSVDPGTAPREAQYF
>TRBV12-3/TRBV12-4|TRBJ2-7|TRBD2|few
TGTGCCAGCAGTTTATGGGGGGGTGGCCTCTCCTACGAGCAGTACTTC
CASSLWGGGLSYEQYF
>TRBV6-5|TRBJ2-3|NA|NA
TGTGCCAGCAGTTACGAAGAGGGTAGCACAGATACGCAGTATTTT
CASSYEEGSTDTQYF
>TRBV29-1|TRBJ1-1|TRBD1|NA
TGCAGCGTTGTCAGGGGGAGGGCTTTCTTT
CSVVRGRAFF
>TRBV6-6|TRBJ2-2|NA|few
TGTGCCAGCAGTTACCAGGGGCGGGGGAACACCGGGGAGCTGTTTTTT
CASSYQGRGNTGELFF
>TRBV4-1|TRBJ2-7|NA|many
TGCGCCAGCAGCGGGGTAGGGCACTACGAGCAGTACTTC
CASSGVGHYEQYF
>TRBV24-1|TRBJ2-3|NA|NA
TGTGCCACCAGTGATTTTTCAGATACGCAGTATTTT
CATSDFSDTQYF
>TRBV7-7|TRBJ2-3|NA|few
TGTGCTAGCAGCTTATCAGGCCGAGATACGCAGTATTTT
CASSLSGRDTQYF